This record looks at one T cell receptor beta chain sequence and its context. What it recognizes is unknown. This entry is derived from a study of shared clonotypes between healthy human individuals. Study-wide findings and caveats: Larger estimated richness was generally recorded for naive subsets relative to memory subsets.

Sequencing was at deep level. Libraries were prepared by immunoSEQ multiplex PCR; TCRdb keeps only in-frame clonotypes and omits some of them. The data show hundreds of thousands of clones, 85% to 95% seen once. Naive CD8 isolation took CD45RO-negative cells positively selected for CCR7 and excluded terminally differentiated effector memory CD45RA+ cells. CDR1 and CDR2 (germline): SGHNT, YYREEE (reference sequence). This CDR3 comprises 13 residues. Trimming removed 1 base at V and 8 bases at J, with 10 bases between. The receptor's source is a woman in her twenties or thirties in good health. The rearrangement joins TRBV5-4 to TRBJ2-1, with D uncertain. Source material: naive CD8+ T cells sorted from blood. CDR3 amino acids: CASSLSGFYEQFF. DNA of the CDR3: TGTGCCAGCAGCTTGTCGGGTTTCTATGAGCAGTTCTTC.